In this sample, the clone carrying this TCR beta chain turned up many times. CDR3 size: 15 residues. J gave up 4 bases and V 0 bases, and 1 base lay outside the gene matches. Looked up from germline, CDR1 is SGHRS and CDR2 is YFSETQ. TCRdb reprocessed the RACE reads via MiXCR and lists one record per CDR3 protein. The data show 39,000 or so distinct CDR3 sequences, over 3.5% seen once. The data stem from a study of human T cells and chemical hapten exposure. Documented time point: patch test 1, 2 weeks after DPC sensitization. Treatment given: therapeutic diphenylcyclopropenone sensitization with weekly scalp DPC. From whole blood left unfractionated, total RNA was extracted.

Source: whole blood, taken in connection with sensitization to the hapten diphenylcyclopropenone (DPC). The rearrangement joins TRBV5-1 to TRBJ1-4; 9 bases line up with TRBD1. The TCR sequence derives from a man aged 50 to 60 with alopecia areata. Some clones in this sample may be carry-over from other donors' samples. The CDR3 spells CASSLVGQGNEKLFF. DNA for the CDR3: TGCGCCAGCAGCTTGGTGGGACAGGGTAATGAAAAACTGTTTTTT.